This TCR beta chain stems from a study of cytomegalovirus exposure and HLA in healthy donors. Study outcomes and limitations: The study labeled around 160 TCR beta chains cytomegalovirus-associated.

As for this clone: No antigen is known for it.

Produced via immunoSEQ multiplex PCR; TCRdb's table is partial and in-frame only. The sample consists of around 160,000 clones, more than 70% of them appearing once. Sequencing was carried out using PBMCs. The source of this sequence is a man aged 18 to 29 in good health and CMV-seronegative.

Written as DNA, the CDR3 is TGCGCCAGCAGCCAAGGTTTTGGGTCCGGGGGGACCACCTACGAGCAGTACTTC. Protein product: CASSQGFGSGGTTYEQYF. The chain has TRBV4-1 and TRBJ2-7, with TRBD2 matching 7 bases. Unmatched junction bases numbered 14, after V lost 1 base and J lost 2 bases. Per the germline V gene, CDR1 is MGHRA and CDR2 is YSYEKL. The CDR3 spans 18 residues.